This T cell receptor beta chain was captured in a study of Ad26.COV2.S vaccination and SARS-CoV-2 variants. In the study overall: Recipients of Ad26.COV2.S got it intramuscularly, once or twice 56 days apart.

Clones were sequenced by immunoSEQ multiplex PCR, and TCRdb holds only the in-frame ones, with some missing. This table holds 430,000 or so clones, 80% to 95% found once. Treatment defined: about 20 received Ad26.COV2.S at low or high dose, single or two shots; 5 received placebo; per-sample allocation not given. Collection of the samples took place on day 63 after the first injection of vaccine or placebo. The trim removed 3 bases at V and 3 bases at J, leaving 1 base unmatched. The CDR3 runs 14 residues. Germline CDR1 reads MDHEN; CDR2 reads SYDVKM. The gene calls are TRBV28 and TRBJ2-1; 8 bases align to TRBD2. The specimen comprised peripheral blood, sampled in a trial of Ad26.COV2.S vaccine versus placebo. The clonotype comes from a person aged 18-65 years who received the Ad26.COV2.S COVID-19 vaccine or a placebo. The CDR3 DNA reads as TGTGCCAGCAGTTTCGGGACTAGCTACAATGAGCAGTTCTTC. This sequence encodes CASSFGTSYNEQFF.